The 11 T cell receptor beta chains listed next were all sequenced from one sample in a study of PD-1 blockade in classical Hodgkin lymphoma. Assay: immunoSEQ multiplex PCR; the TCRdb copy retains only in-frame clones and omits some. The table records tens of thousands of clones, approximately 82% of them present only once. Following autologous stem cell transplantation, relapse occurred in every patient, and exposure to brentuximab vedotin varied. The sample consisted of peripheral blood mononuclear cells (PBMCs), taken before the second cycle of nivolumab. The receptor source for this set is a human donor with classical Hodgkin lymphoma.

The CDR3 spells CASSQREISSYNSPLHF. The CDR3 DNA reads as TGTGCCAGCAGCCAAAGGGAGATCAGCTCCTATAATTCACCCCTCCACTTT. V and J are TRBV2 and TRBJ1-6; D ambiguous. Germline V gene data show CDR1 as SNHLY and CDR2 as FYNNEI. The V end was cut by 6 bases, the J end by 0 bases, with 15 bases between. The CDR3 totals 17 residues. Using reference TRBV2 and TRBJ1-6 for the parts outside the CDR3, the full variable domain is EPEVTQTPSHQVTQMGQEVILRCVPISNHLYFYWYRQILGQKVEFLVSFYNNEISEKSEIFDDQFSVERPDGSNFTLKIRSTKLEDSAMYFCASSQREISSYNSPLHFGNGTRLTVT.

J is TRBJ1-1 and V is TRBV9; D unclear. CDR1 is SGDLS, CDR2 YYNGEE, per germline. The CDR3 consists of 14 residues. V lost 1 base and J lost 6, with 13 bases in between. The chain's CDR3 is CASSVTPSEAEAFF. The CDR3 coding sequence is TGTGCCAGCAGCGTAACCCCTTCCGAGGCTGAAGCTTTCTTT.

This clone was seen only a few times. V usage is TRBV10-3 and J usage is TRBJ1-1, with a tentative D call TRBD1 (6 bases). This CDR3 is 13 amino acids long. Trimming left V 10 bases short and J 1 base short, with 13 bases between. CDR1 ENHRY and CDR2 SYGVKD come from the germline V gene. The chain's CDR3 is CATHRDGNTEAFF. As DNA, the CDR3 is TGTGCCACGCACAGGGACGGGAACACTGAAGCTTTCTTT.

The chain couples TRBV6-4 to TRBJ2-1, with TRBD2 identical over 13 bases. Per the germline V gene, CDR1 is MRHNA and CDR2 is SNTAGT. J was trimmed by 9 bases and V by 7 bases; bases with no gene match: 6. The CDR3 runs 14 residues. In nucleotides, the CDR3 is TGTGCCAGCAAGACTAGCGGGGGGAGTAGTGAGCAGTTCTTC. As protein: CASKTSGGSSEQFF.

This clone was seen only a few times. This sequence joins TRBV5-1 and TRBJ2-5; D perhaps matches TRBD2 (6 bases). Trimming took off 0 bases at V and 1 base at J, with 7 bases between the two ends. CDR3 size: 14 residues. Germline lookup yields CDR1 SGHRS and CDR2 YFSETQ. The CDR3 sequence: CASSLGGIQETQYF. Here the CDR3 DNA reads TGCGCCAGCAGCTTGGGCGGGATCCAAGAGACCCAGTACTTC. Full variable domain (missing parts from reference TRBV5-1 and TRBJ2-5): KAGVTQTPRYLIKTRGQQVTLSCSPISGHRSVSWYQQTPGQGLQFLFEYFSETQRNKGNFPGRFSGRQFSNSRSEMNVSTLELGDSALYLCASSLGGIQETQYFGPGTRLLVL.

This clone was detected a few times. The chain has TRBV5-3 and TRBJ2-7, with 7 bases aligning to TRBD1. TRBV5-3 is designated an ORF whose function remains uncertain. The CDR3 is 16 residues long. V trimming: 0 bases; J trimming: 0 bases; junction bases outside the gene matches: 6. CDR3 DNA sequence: TGTGCCAGAAGCTTGGCTGACAGGGCCGTCTCCTACGAGCAGTACTTC. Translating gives CARSLADRAVSYEQYF.

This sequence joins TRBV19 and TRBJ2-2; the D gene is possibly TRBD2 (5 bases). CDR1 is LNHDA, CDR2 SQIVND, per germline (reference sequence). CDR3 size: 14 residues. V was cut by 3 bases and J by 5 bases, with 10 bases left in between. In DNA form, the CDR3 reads TGTGCCAGTAGTATTCGATCGGGGACCGGGGAGCTGTTTTTT. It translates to CASSIRSGTGELFF.

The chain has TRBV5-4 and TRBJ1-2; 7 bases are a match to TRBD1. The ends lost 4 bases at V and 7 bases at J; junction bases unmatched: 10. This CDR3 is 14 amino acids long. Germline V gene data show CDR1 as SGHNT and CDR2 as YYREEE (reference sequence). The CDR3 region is CASSPELTGVGYTF. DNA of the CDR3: TGTGCCAGCAGCCCGGAGCTTACAGGGGTTGGCTACACCTTC.

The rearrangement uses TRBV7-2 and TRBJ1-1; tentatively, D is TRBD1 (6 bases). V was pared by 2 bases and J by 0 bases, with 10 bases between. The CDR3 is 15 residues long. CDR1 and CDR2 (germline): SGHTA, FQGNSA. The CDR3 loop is CASSLTTGMNTEAFF. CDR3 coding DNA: TGTGCCAGCAGCTTAACAACAGGGATGAACACTGAAGCTTTCTTT.

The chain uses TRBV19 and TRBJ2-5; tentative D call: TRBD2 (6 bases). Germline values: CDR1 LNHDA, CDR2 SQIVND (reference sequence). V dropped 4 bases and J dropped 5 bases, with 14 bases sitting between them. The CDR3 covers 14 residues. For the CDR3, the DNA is TGTGCCAGTAGTACACCGGGACTCGGGGAGACCCAGTACTTC. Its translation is CASSTPGLGETQYF.

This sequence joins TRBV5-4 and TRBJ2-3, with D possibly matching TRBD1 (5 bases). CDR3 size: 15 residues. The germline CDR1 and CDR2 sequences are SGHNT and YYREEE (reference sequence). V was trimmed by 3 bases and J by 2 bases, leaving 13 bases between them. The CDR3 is CASSSPRETTDTQYF. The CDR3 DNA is TGTGCCAGCAGCTCCCCCAGGGAAACCACAGATACGCAGTATTTT.